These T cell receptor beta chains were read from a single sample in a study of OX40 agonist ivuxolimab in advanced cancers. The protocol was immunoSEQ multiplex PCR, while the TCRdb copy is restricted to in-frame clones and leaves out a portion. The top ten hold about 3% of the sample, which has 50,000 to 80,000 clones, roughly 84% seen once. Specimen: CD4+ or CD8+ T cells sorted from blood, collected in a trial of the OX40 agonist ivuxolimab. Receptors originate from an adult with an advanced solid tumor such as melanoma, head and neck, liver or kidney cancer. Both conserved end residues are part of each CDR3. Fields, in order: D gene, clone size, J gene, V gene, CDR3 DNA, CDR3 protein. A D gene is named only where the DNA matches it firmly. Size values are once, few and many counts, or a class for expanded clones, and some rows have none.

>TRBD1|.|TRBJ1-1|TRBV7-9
TGTGCCAGCAGCTGGGGACAGGGGGTGGGCACTGAAGCTTTCTTT
CASSWGQGVGTEAFF
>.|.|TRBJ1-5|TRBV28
TGTGCCAGCAGTTCATGGGCAGGCGACAGCAATCAGCCCCAGCATTTT
CASSSWAGDSNQPQHF
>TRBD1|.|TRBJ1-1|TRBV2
TGTGCCAGCAGTGAAGGGTCCAGGGGGTGGACTGAAGCTTTCTTT
CASSEGSRGWTEAFF
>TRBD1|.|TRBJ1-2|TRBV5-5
TGTGCCAGCAGTTTACAGGGGAGAGATGGCTACACCTTC
CASSLQGRDGYTF
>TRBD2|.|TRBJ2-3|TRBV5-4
TGTGCCAGCAGCTTAAGACTAGCGGGGGCGAGCACAGATACGCAGTATTTT
CASSLRLAGASTDTQYF
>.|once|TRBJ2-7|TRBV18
TGTGCCAGCTCACCTAGGGGAGGCACCTACGAGCAGTACTTC
CASSPRGGTYEQYF
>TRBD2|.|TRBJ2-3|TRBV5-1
TGCGCCAGCAGTCTCGGGGCGGGGGGCCCAGATACGCAGTATTTT
CASSLGAGGPDTQYF
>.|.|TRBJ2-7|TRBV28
TGTGCCAGCAGTTTCTTGGAAGCCTACGAGCAGTACTTC
CASSFLEAYEQYF
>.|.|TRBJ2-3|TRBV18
TGTGCCAGCTCCCACAGAATGGCGACTAGCACAGATACGCAGTATTTT
CASSHRMATSTDTQYF
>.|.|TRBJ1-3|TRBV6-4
TGTGCCAGCAGACTCCCGGGACACCCTCCTGGAAACACCATATATTTT
CASRLPGHPPGNTIYF
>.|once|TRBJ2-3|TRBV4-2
TGTGCCAGCAGCCGAGAAGAAGATACGCAGTATTTT
CASSREEDTQYF
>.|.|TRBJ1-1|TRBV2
TGTGCCAGCAGTGCGGGGGGCACTGAAGCTTTCTTT
CASSAGGTEAFF
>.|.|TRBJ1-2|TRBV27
TGTGCCAGCAGTTTATCGGGGCTTACTAACTATGGCTACACCTTC
CASSLSGLTNYGYTF
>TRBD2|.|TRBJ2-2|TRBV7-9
TGTGCCAGCAGCTTCGAGCGGCTAGCGGGATCAGGGACCGGGGAGCTGTTTTTT
CASSFERLAGSGTGELFF
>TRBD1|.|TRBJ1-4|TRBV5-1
TGCGCCAGCAGCTCTTCAGGGGGCTACGATGAAAAACTGTTTTTT
CASSSSGGYDEKLFF
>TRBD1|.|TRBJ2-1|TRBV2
TGTGCCAGCACCCAGGACAGGGCAGACTCCTACAATGAGCAGTTCTTC
CASTQDRADSYNEQFF
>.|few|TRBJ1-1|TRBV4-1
TGCGCCAGCAGCCAAGCAAAGATGACCAGGACGAACACTGAAGCTTTCTTT
CASSQAKMTRTNTEAFF
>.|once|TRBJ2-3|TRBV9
TGTGCCAGCAGCGTAGGTGCCTCCCCAGATACGCAGTATTTT
CASSVGASPDTQYF
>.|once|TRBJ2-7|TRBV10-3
TGTGCCATCAGTGCCCAGGGTGCTTCCTACGAGCAGTACTTC
CAISAQGASYEQYF
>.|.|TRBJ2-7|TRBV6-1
TGTGCCAGCAGCGAACAAGGGGACTCCCGCTACGAGCAGTACTTC
CASSEQGDSRYEQYF
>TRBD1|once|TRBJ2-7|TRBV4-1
TGCGCCAGCAGCCAAGCCGCATCCGGGACAGGGATTTACGAGCAGTACTTC
CASSQAASGTGIYEQYF
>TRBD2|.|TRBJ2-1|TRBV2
TGTGCCAGCAGCAGATATTTAGCGGGAATCGATGAGCAGTTCTTC
CASSRYLAGIDEQFF
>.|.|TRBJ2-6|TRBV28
TGTGCCAGCAGTAGAAAGACGGTCTCTGGGGCCAACGTCCTGACTTTC
CASSRKTVSGANVLTF
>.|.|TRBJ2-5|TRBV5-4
TGTGCCTCACAATTGGACCAGGGGCGAGAGACCCAGTACTTC
CASQLDQGRETQYF
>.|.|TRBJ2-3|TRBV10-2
TGCGCCAGCAGTGAGCCCTCAGGGGGCACAGATACGCAGTATTTT
CASSEPSGGTDTQYF
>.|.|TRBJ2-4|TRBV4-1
TGCGCCAGCAGCCAAGATCTTGTCAGGCCACAGTACTTC
CASSQDLVRPQYF
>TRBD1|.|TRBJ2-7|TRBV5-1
TGCGCCAGCAGCTTGGAGGTGACAGGGGGCTCCTACGAGCAGTACTTC
CASSLEVTGGSYEQYF
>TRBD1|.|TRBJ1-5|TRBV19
TGTGCCAGTAGCGCAGAGACAGGGTGGGCGAATGGCAATCAGCCCCAGCATTTT
CASSAETGWANGNQPQHF
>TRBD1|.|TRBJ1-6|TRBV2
TGTGCCACCAGGACAGGGCCGAGCTCCTATAATTCACCCCTCCACTTT
CATRTGPSSYNSPLHF
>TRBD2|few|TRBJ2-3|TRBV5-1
TGCGCCAGCAATGCGGGAGGGAGCACAGATACGCAGTATTTT
CASNAGGSTDTQYF
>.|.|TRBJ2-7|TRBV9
TGTGCCAGCAGCCCTCGACTAGGATCCTACGAGCAGTACTTC
CASSPRLGSYEQYF
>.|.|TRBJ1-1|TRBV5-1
TGCGCCAGCAGCTTTAGGGGGGGCACTGAAGCTTTCTTT
CASSFRGGTEAFF
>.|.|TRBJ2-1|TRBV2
TGTGCCAGCAGTGAAGGGCAGTCTTACAATGAGCAGTTCTTC
CASSEGQSYNEQFF
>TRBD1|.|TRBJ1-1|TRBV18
TGTGCCAGCTCGGGACAGTTGAACACTGAAGCTTTCTTT
CASSGQLNTEAFF
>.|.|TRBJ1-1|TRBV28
TGTGCCAGCAGTGAGGGCCGCAGGTTCGCTTTCTTT
CASSEGRRFAFF
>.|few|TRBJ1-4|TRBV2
TGTGCCGGACACTCGATCAATGAAAAACTGTTTTTT
CAGHSINEKLFF
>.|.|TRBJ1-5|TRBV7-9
TGTGCCAGCAGCTTGCGGGGGAGCAATCAGCCCCAGCATTTT
CASSLRGSNQPQHF
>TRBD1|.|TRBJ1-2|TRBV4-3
TGCGCCAGCAGCCAAGTCACCGGGAGGGGGCGAATGTATGGCTACACCTTC
CASSQVTGRGRMYGYTF
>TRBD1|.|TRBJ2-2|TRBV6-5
TGTGCCAGCAGTACAGGGGGCAATAACGGGGAGCTGTTTTTT
CASSTGGNNGELFF
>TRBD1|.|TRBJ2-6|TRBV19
TGTGCCAGTAGAATAGGGACAGGGGGATCTGGGGCCAACGTCCTGACTTTC
CASRIGTGGSGANVLTF
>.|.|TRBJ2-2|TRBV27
TGTGCCAGCAGTTCCTTGCGAGGTTTCACCGGGGAGCTGTTTTTT
CASSSLRGFTGELFF
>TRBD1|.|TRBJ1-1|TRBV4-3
TGCGCCAGCAGCCCCTCGACAGGGCTTAACACTGAGGCTTCCTTT
CASSPSTGLNTEASF
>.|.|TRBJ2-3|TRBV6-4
TGTGCCAGCAGTGAGGGCTACCACACAGATACGCAGTATTTT
CASSEGYHTDTQYF
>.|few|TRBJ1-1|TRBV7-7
TGTGCCAGCAGCTTGGGGGAGAACACTGAAGCTTTCTTT
CASSLGENTEAFF
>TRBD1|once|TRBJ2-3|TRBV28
TGTGCCAGCAGCCCCCTGGGGACAGCGAGCACAGATACGCAGTATTTT
CASSPLGTASTDTQYF
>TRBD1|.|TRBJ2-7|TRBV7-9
TGTGCCAGCAGCTCTGACAGGGCGTCAGGGTACGAGCAGTACTTC
CASSSDRASGYEQYF
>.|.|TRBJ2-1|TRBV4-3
TGCGCCAGCAGCCAAGCGGGACTGGACTTCCGGAGAGGCAATGAGCAGTTCTTC
CASSQAGLDFRRGNEQFF
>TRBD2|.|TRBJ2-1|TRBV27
TGTGCCAGCACTTTCGGGGGAGGGGTGGGCAATGAGCAGTTCTTC
CASTFGGGVGNEQFF
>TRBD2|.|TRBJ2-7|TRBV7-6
TGTGCCAGCAGCCTTGGGGCGGGGGATACCTACGAGCAGTACTTC
CASSLGAGDTYEQYF
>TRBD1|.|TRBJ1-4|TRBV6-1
TGTGCCAGCAGCTCCGGGACAGTTAATGAAAAACTGTTTTTT
CASSSGTVNEKLFF
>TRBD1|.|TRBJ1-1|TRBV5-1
TGCGCCAGCAGCACTGACAGGGGAACTGAAGCTTTCTTT
CASSTDRGTEAFF